These 18 T cell receptor beta chains were all obtained from the same sample, sequenced in a study of blood T cells in healthy people across ages. A sample-barcoded 5' primer and a J-beta primer mix were used in a second PCR of roughly 7 to 11 cycles. Each CDR3 protein is one row after TCRdb ran MiXCR on the 5' RACE reads. Of over 1,500,000 distinct CDR3 sequences in the sample, around half were seen once. The specimen sequenced was blood. The receptors here all came from a woman in her 40s in good health.

The chain joins TRBV6-2 or TRBV6-3 to TRBJ2-7; the D call may be TRBD1 or TRBD2 (6 bases each). V was cut by 6 bases and J by 12 bases, with 18 bases left in between. Germline values: CDR1 MNHEY, CDR2 SVGEGT. The CDR3 loop spans 12 amino acids. This CDR3 is CASSHGGRSWYF. CDR3 in DNA: TGTGCCAGCAGCCACGGGGGCCGAAGCTGGTACTTC.

The V and J genes are TRBV4-2 and TRBJ2-1; no clear D gene. The germline gives CDR1 LGHNA, CDR2 YNFKEQ. The CDR3 is 17 residues long. Trimming removed 0 bases from V and 4 bases from J, with 16 bases in between. This CDR3 reads CASSQEFNEDLYNEQFF. The CDR3 DNA sequence: TGTGCCAGCAGCCAAGAGTTTAACGAAGATCTATACAATGAGCAGTTCTTC.

This clonotype was detected only a few times. The rearrangement joins TRBV7-2 to TRBJ1-2; D is possibly TRBD1 (5 bases). CDR1 and CDR2 from the germline V gene are SGHTA and FQGNSA. Trimming cost V 3 bases and J 8 bases, with 16 bases left between them. The CDR3 extends over 14 amino acids. The CDR3 DNA reads TGTGCCAGCAGCTTGGACCGGGACCCTAGGGGCTACACCTTC. This gives the protein CASSLDRDPRGYTF.

The chain uses TRBV2 and TRBJ2-1; D is uncertain. Germline-derived CDR1 and CDR2 are SNHLY and FYNNEI. This CDR3 is 11 amino acids long. Trimming pared 11 bases from V and 9 bases from J, leaving 14 bases between. CDR3 in amino acids: CASGRLGEQFF. The CDR3 nucleotides read TGTGCCTCTGGGCGTTTAGGTGAGCAGTTCTTC. The full variable domain, in which reference TRBV2 and TRBJ2-1 provide the parts outside the CDR3, is EPEVTQTPSHQVTQMGQEVILRCVPISNHLYFYWYRQILGQKVEFLVSFYNNEISEKSEIFDDQFSVERPDGSNFTLKIRSTKLEDSAMYFCASGRLGEQFFGPGTRLTVL.

V and J are TRBV7-2 and TRBJ2-4; 9 bases are a match to TRBD1. The tail of the sequence fits TRBJ2-5 better, so the J call may be wrong. CDR1 is SGHTA and CDR2 is FQGNSA in the germline V gene. This CDR3 has 15 residues. DNA of the CDR3: TGTGCCAGCAGCAATAGACAGGGGGGTATGGAGACCCAGTACTTC. It specifies CASSNRQGGMETQYF.

This chain joins TRBV6-5 and TRBJ2-7, with D possibly matching TRBD2 (5 bases). The CDR3 contains 14 residues. CDR1 MNHEY and CDR2 SVGAGI come from the germline V gene. Between the trimmed V and J ends, which lost 6 bases and 4 bases, there was a span of 16 bases. In DNA form, the CDR3 reads TGTGCCAGCAGATCCCGAGGGCAAGAGTACGAGCAGTACTTC. Encoded protein: CASRSRGQEYEQYF.

This clonotype was seen a few times. The gene calls are TRBV6-6 and TRBJ1-5; 8 bases line up with TRBD1. The CDR3 sequence is 14 residues long. The V gene end was trimmed by 5 bases and the J gene end by 7 bases; junction bases not matched to a gene: 7. Germline V gene data show CDR1 as MNHNY and CDR2 as SVGAGI (reference sequence). CDR3 region: CASSGQGYGQPQHF. CDR3 sequence (DNA): TGTGCCAGCAGTGGACAGGGCTATGGACAGCCCCAGCATTTT.

This rearrangement joins TRBV6-1 to TRBJ1-2; possible D gene TRBD1, 6 bases. This CDR3 contains 13 residues. V dropped 2 bases and J dropped 6 bases, with 10 bases sitting between them. Germline V gene lookup returns CDR1 MNHNS and CDR2 SASEGT. For the CDR3, the DNA is TGTGCCAGCAGTGAATTTCAGGGGCATGGCTACACCTTC. Amino acids: CASSEFQGHGYTF.

This clonotype is a singleton in its sample. V is TRBV12-3 or TRBV12-4 and J is TRBJ2-6; 10 positions agree with TRBD1. The trim removed 2 bases at V and 4 bases at J, leaving 5 bases unmatched. The CDR3 totals 17 residues. The CDR3 region is CASSLYGTGAGANVLTF. CDR3 nucleotide sequence: TGTGCCAGCAGTTTATACGGGACAGGGGCCGGGGCCAACGTCCTGACTTTC.

The chain couples TRBV4-3 to TRBJ2-7; TRBD1 aligns across 7 bases. The germline V gene has CDR1 LGHNA and CDR2 YSLEER. The V segment lost 0 bases and the J segment 0 bases; nucleotides outside the gene matches: 5. This CDR3 is 16 amino acids long. The CDR3 nucleotides are TGCGCCAGCAGCCAAGATGTGACAGGGAGCTCCTACGAGCAGTACTTC. Amino acid sequence: CASSQDVTGSSYEQYF.

This chain connects TRBV4-1 to TRBJ2-4; 12 positions match TRBD2. The DNA end lines up better with TRBJ2-7; the J call may be wrong. The CDR3 is 18 amino acids. Germline CDR1 MGHRA, CDR2 YSYEKL. The CDR3 here is CASSQVPSGGARLYEQYF. The CDR3 DNA follows: TGCGCCAGCAGCCAAGTTCCTAGCGGGGGGGCGAGGCTCTACGAGCAGTACTTC.

This clonotype came up a few times. The rearrangement links TRBV10-3 to TRBJ2-3; D might be TRBD1 or TRBD2, each matching 6 bases. The CDR3 is made up of 15 amino acids. The germline V gene has CDR1 ENHRY and CDR2 SYGVKD. The ends were cut back, 5 bases at V and 0 bases at J, with 12 bases in the middle. CDR3 sequence reads: CAISKTGTSTDTQYF. The CDR3, as DNA: TGTGCCATCAGTAAAACAGGGACTAGCACAGATACGCAGTATTTT.

This chain uses TRBV3-1 with TRBJ2-7, with D unclear. CDR1 is LGHDT, CDR2 YNNKEL, per germline (reference sequence). V dropped 1 base and J dropped 0 bases, with 16 bases sitting between them. The CDR3 loop spans 17 amino acids. CDR3 loop: CASSQVTPPRISYEQYF. The CDR3, as DNA: TGTGCCAGCAGCCAAGTTACTCCCCCCCGCATCTCCTACGAGCAGTACTTC.

This chain connects TRBV13 to TRBJ2-1, with D perhaps TRBD2 (5 bases). Germline assignment: CDR1 PRHDT and CDR2 FYEKMQ (reference sequence). This CDR3 is built from 17 residues. Trimming removed 5 bases at V and 8 bases at J, with 25 bases between. The CDR3 loop is CASSVSGGRHREYEQFF. The CDR3 DNA reads as TGTGCCAGCAGCGTTAGTGGTGGCCGGCATCGGGAATATGAGCAGTTCTTC. The complete variable domain, with remaining parts taken from reference TRBV13 and TRBJ2-1, reads AAGVIQSPRHLIKEKRETATLKCYPIPRHDTVYWYQQGPGQDPQFLISFYEKMQSDKGSIPDRFSAQQFSDYHSELNMSSLELGDSALYFCASSVSGGRHREYEQFFGPGTRLTVL.

The rearrangement joins TRBV6-2 or TRBV6-3 to TRBJ2-2, with TRBD1 matching over 8 bases. J was trimmed by 4 bases and V by 6 bases; bases with no gene match: 7. The CDR3 has 15 residues. Germline V gives CDR1 MNHEY, CDR2 SVGEGT. CDR3 sequence (DNA): TGTGCCAGCAGAACAGACAGGGGACGCACCGGGGAGCTGTTTTTT. Protein product: CASRTDRGRTGELFF.

This clonotype was observed a few times. The chain employs TRBV12-3 or TRBV12-4 and TRBJ1-4, with TRBD1 identical over 12 bases. The J segment lost 7 bases and the V segment lost 5 bases, leaving 8 bases of the junction unmatched. The CDR3 is 16 amino acids. CDR3 DNA sequence: TGTGCCAGCAGTCAATTGGGACAGGGGGCAAGTGAAAAACTGTTTTTT. Amino acids: CASSQLGQGASEKLFF.

This sequence joins TRBV27 and TRBJ2-7; 7 nucleotides line up with TRBD1. CDR3 size: 15 residues. The V and J ends lost 6 bases and 1 base, in that order; junction bases with no gene match: 9. Germline CDR1 reads MNHEY; CDR2 reads SMNVEV (reference sequence). DNA for the CDR3: TGTGCCAGCAGACCCACCGGGACAGTATCCTACGAGCAGTACTTC. It is translated as CASRPTGTVSYEQYF.

There are a few counts of this clonotype. The V call is TRBV11-2, the J call TRBJ2-7, with D tentatively TRBD1 (6 bases). Deletions cut 0 bases from V and 2 bases from J, with 11 bases between. CDR3 length: 15 residues. Germline CDR1 SGHAT, CDR2 FQNNGV. CDR3 loop: CASSLDPGQPYEQYF. The CDR3 DNA sequence: TGTGCCAGCAGCTTAGACCCCGGACAGCCCTACGAGCAGTACTTC.